Listed here are 7 T cell receptor beta chains from one sample, sequenced in a study of blood T cell repertoires in COVID-19. Sequencing used immunoSEQ multiplex PCR; TCRdb keeps in-frame clones, though not all of them. The sample lists approximately 100,000 clones, just over 85% occurring once. The specimen was PBMCs or T cells enriched from blood (not recorded which). The receptor source for this set is a woman aged 50 to 60 who had recovered from COVID-19.

The rearrangement uses TRBV12-3 or TRBV12-4 and TRBJ1-6; a possible D gene is TRBD1 (5 bases). V was cut by 8 bases and J by 13 bases, with 9 bases left in between. This CDR3 region has 10 residues. Written as DNA, the CDR3 is TGTGCCAGCGGTCGGGGGCCCCTCCACTTT. Translated: CASGRGPLHF.

The rearrangement uses TRBV5-4 and TRBJ2-1, with D possibly TRBD2 on 6 matching bases. V lost 0 bases to trimming and J lost 8 bases, with 9 bases between them. The CDR3 runs to 13 residues. CDR1 SGHNT and CDR2 YYREEE come from the germline V gene (reference sequence). The CDR3 protein is CASSLGTGDEQFF. The CDR3 DNA reads TGTGCCAGCAGCTTGGGCACGGGGGATGAGCAGTTCTTC.

V usage is TRBV5-5 and J usage is TRBJ1-5; 8 bases are a match to TRBD1. Germline assignment: CDR1 SGHKS and CDR2 YYEKEE (reference sequence). The CDR3 covers 15 residues. V shed 1 base, J shed 6 bases, and the junction held 6 bases outside the gene matches. CDR3 sequence: CASSLWQGATQPQHF. The DNA of the CDR3 is TGTGCCAGCAGCTTGTGGCAGGGGGCAACTCAGCCCCAGCATTTT.

The chain couples TRBV18 to TRBJ2-3; TRBD1 aligns across 7 bases. This CDR3 spans 15 amino acids. V gave up 6 bases and J gave up 5 bases; unmatched junction bases: 11. Germline V gene data show CDR1 as KGHSH and CDR2 as LQKENI. The CDR3 loop is CASSRPAAGGDTQYF. CDR3 DNA: TGTGCCAGCTCGCGCCCCGCGGCAGGGGGAGATACGCAGTATTTT.

The V gene is TRBV29-1, the J gene TRBJ1-1; TRBD1 agrees at 12 bases. Germline assignment: CDR1 SQVTM and CDR2 ANQGSEA. The CDR3 extends over 14 amino acids. J gave up 7 bases and V 4 bases, and 7 bases lay outside the gene matches. The CDR3 coding sequence is TGCAGCGTTGCCGGGGGACAGGGGGCGGATGAAGCTTTCTTT. This codes for CSVAGGQGADEAFF.

The chain has TRBV27 and TRBJ1-1; 8 bases align to TRBD1. The CDR3 is 13 amino acids. V lost 3 bases, J lost 10 bases, and 7 bases stayed unmatched. Germline V gene sequence: CDR1 MNHEY, CDR2 SMNVEV (reference sequence). As DNA, the CDR3 is TGTGCCAGCAGTTTCCGAGGACAGGGAAGAGCTTTCTTT. Protein: CASSFRGQGRAFF.

This clone appeared a single time. This chain connects TRBV5-8 to TRBJ1-4; 8 bases align to TRBD1. Germline CDR1 SGHTS, CDR2 YDEGEE. V shed 5 bases, J shed 7 bases, and the junction held 7 bases outside the gene matches. CDR3 length: 14 amino acids. Written as DNA, the CDR3 is TGTGCCAGCAGGGTGCAGGGGGCAACTGAAAAACTGTTTTTT. Amino acid sequence: CASRVQGATEKLFF.